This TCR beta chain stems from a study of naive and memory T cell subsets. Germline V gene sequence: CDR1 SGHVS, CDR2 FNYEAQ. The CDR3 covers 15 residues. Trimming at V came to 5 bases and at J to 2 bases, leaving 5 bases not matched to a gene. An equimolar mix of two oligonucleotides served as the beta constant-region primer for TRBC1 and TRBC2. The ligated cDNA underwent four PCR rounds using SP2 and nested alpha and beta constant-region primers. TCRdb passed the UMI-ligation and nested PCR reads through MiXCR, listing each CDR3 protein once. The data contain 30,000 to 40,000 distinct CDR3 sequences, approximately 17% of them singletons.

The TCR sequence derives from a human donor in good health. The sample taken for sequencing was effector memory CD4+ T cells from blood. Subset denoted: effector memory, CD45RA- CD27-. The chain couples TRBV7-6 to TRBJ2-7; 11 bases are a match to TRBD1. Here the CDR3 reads CASSKDRGLTYEQYF. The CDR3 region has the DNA TGTGCCAGCAGCAAGGACAGGGGGCTCACCTACGAGCAGTACTTC.